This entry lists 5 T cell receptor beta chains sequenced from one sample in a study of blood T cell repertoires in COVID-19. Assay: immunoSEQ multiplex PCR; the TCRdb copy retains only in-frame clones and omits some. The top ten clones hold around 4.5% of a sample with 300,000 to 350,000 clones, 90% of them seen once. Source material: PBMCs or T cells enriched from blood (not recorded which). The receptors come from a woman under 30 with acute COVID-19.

Here the CDR3 reads CASSWKRQVEAFF. The CDR3 DNA is TGTGCCAGCAGCTGGAAGCGACAGGTTGAAGCTTTCTTT. The V gene is TRBV11-3, the J gene TRBJ1-1, with D maybe TRBD1 (6 bases). V was cut by 4 bases and J by 7 bases, with 13 bases left in between. Germline V gives CDR1 SGHNT, CDR2 YENEEA. The CDR3 loop spans 13 amino acids. The full variable domain, completed using reference TRBV11-3 and TRBJ1-1, is EAGVVQSPRYKIIEKKQPVAFWCNPISGHNTLYWYLQNLGQGPELLIRYENEEAVDDSQLPKDRFSAERLKGVDSTLKIQPAELGDSAVYLCASSWKRQVEAFFGQGTRLTVV.

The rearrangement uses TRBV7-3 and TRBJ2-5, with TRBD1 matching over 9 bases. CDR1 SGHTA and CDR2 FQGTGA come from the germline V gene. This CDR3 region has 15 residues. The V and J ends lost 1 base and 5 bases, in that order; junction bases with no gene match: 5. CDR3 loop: CASSLNGQGTETQYF. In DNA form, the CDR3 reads TGTGCCAGCAGCTTAAATGGACAGGGGACGGAGACCCAGTACTTC.

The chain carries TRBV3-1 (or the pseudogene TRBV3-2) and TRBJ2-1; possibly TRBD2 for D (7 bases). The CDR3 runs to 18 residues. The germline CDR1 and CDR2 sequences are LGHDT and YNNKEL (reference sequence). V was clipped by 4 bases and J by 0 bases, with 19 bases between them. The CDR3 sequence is CASSRSGTPVLSYNEQFF. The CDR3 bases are TGTGCCAGCAGCCGCAGCGGGACACCAGTGCTCTCCTACAATGAGCAGTTCTTC.

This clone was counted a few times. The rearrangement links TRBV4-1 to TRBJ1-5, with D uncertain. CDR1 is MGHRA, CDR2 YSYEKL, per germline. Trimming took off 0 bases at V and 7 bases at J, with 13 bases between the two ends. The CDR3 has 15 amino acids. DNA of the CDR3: TGCGCCAGCAGCCAAGATACCGGGGTAGGACAGCCCCAGCATTTT. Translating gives CASSQDTGVGQPQHF.

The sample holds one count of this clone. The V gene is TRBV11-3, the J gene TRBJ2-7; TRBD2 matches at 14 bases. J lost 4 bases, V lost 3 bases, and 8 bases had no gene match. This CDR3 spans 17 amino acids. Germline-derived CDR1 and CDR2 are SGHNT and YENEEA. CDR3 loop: CASSFGAGLAGAYEQYF. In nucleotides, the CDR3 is TGTGCCAGCAGCTTCGGGGCGGGACTAGCGGGAGCTTACGAGCAGTACTTC.